A selection of T cell receptor beta chains follows, all from one sample in a study of neurological immune-mediated disorders. TCRdb passed the 5' RACE reads through MiXCR, listing each CDR3 protein once. The sample yields 50,000 to 70,000 distinct CDR3 sequences, about 13% seen once. Sequenced sample: PBMCs. These receptors all come from a woman aged 55-75 years with HTLV-1-associated myelopathy (HAM/TSP). Both conserved end residues are part of each CDR3. Each record gives: CDR3 DNA, CDR3 protein, J gene, D gene, clone size, V gene. The D gene is left open where the match is weak. Size values are once, few and many counts, or a class for expanded clones, and some rows have none.

TGTGCCAGCAGTGATCCACGACTAGCGGGGGACTACAATGAGCAGTTCTTC,CASSDPRLAGDYNEQFF,TRBJ2-1,TRBD2,many,TRBV2
TGTGCCAGCACGTCCACCGGGACCCGGAACACCGGGGAGCTGTTTTTT,CASTSTGTRNTGELFF,TRBJ2-2,NA,once,TRBV28
TGTGCCAGCACGAGGTGGCCTTCTGAAGCTTTCTTT,CASTRWPSEAFF,TRBJ1-1,NA,many,TRBV12-3/TRBV12-4
TGTGCCAGCAGCTTAGTGGGGACAGACCAACCCCAAGGGAACACCGGGGAGCTGTTTTTT,CASSLVGTDQPQGNTGELFF,TRBJ2-2,TRBD1,many,TRBV11-2
TGCGCCAGTAGCTTGGAGGTGCGGGAGTCGGAGACCCAGTACTTC,CASSLEVRESETQYF,TRBJ2-5,TRBD2,NA,TRBV5-1
TGCGCCAGCAGCTTTCGCGGGATGCACTACGAGCAGTACTTC,CASSFRGMHYEQYF,TRBJ2-7,NA,many,TRBV5-1
TGCAGTGCTAAAAACCCGGGACAGGGTTGGGACACTGAAGCTTTCTTT,CSAKNPGQGWDTEAFF,TRBJ1-1,TRBD1,many,TRBV20-1
TGTGCCTTACGAGAATTGGGGACCGGGGAGCTGTTTTTT,CALRELGTGELFF,TRBJ2-2,NA,many,TRBV12-3/TRBV12-4
TGTGCCAGCAGCCAAGTTGGGACTAGGGTAGAGACCCAGTACTTC,CASSQVGTRVETQYF,TRBJ2-5,TRBD2,few,TRBV3-1
TGCGCCAGCAGCTTGCCAGAAGAGGGATCCTACAATGAGCAGTTCTTC,CASSLPEEGSYNEQFF,TRBJ2-1,NA,many,TRBV5-1
TGCAGTGCTAGAGAGAGAGGGGGAAGAGTTGAAGCTTTCTTT,CSARERGGRVEAFF,TRBJ1-1,NA,many,TRBV20-1
TGCGCCAGCAGCGCCACTAGCGGGAGTGCCAATGAGCAGTTCTTC,CASSATSGSANEQFF,TRBJ2-1,TRBD2,many,TRBV5-1
TGCAGCGTTCTCCGGGGCCGGAGCACTGAAGCTTTCTTT,CSVLRGRSTEAFF,TRBJ1-1,NA,NA,TRBV29-1
TGCAGTGCTAGATCAGGGGGCTGGGAGACCCAGTACTTC,CSARSGGWETQYF,TRBJ2-5,TRBD1,many,TRBV20-1
TGTGCCAGCAGCTTCGGGAAAAACACTGAAGCTTTCTTT,CASSFGKNTEAFF,TRBJ1-1,NA,many,TRBV7-9
TGTGCCAGCAGCAAAACTCCGGGACAGGGGGCTGTAAACACTGAAGCTTTCTTT,CASSKTPGQGAVNTEAFF,TRBJ1-1,NA,many,TRBV21-1
TGTGCCAGCAGCTTGAGGCAGACCCCGAATCAGCCCCAGCATTTT,CASSLRQTPNQPQHF,TRBJ1-5,NA,many,TRBV5-6
TGTGCCATCAGTAGAGGGACCAAATCTAGCACAGATACGCAGTATTTT,CAISRGTKSSTDTQYF,TRBJ2-3,NA,many,TRBV10-3
TGTGCCAGCAGCCCGAGCAGGGAGCTGTTCTTC,CASSPSRELFF,TRBJ2-1,NA,many,TRBV12-3/TRBV12-4
TGTGCCATCAGTGGGGGCGGGATAAGGGCAGATACGCAGTATTTT,CAISGGGIRADTQYF,TRBJ2-3,NA,NA,TRBV10-3
TGCGCCAGCAGCCTTGGGACTTCACAAAAAGAGACCCAGTACTTC,CASSLGTSQKETQYF,TRBJ2-5,NA,few,TRBV5-1
TGTGCCAGCAGCCTGGGACAGGCCACTAACTATGGCTACACCTTC,CASSLGQATNYGYTF,TRBJ1-2,TRBD1,many,TRBV9
TGCAGTGCTACCTTACTAGCGGGAAAAGAGACCCAGTACTTC,CSATLLAGKETQYF,TRBJ2-5,TRBD2,few,TRBV20-1
TGTGCCAGCAGGCCACGGGGACAGGGTGGCAACGAGCAGTACTTC,CASRPRGQGGNEQYF,TRBJ2-7,TRBD1,many,TRBV7-9
TGTGCCAGCAGTTTTGTCGCCACAGATACGCAGTATTTT,CASSFVATDTQYF,TRBJ2-3,NA,many,TRBV12-3/TRBV12-4
TGCGCCAGCAGCTTGGAGGGCCTAGCCCAAGAGACCCAGTACTTC,CASSLEGLAQETQYF,TRBJ2-5,NA,many,TRBV5-1
TGCAGTGCTGACCCCGCGGGAGGAATGGCAGATACGCAGTATTTT,CSADPAGGMADTQYF,TRBJ2-3,TRBD2,NA,TRBV20-1
TGCGCCAGCAGCTCTGGACTAGCGGGAGGTTCCGTACAGTTCTTC,CASSSGLAGGSVQFF,TRBJ2-1,TRBD2,many,TRBV5-1
TGCAGCGTATTGGACAGCACACTAGCCAAAAACATTCAGTACTTC,CSVLDSTLAKNIQYF,TRBJ2-4,NA,many,TRBV29-1
TGTGCCAGCAGGACAGGGGGCGGCTATGGCTACACCTTC,CASRTGGGYGYTF,TRBJ1-2,TRBD1,many,TRBV6-6
TGCGCCAGCGCTCCGGCCTCTGGAAACACCATATATTTT,CASAPASGNTIYF,TRBJ1-3,NA,many,TRBV10-1
TGCGCCAGCAGCTTGGCCTCTTACAATGAGCAGTTCTTC,CASSLASYNEQFF,TRBJ2-1,NA,many,TRBV5-1
TGCGCCAGCAGTCGTTCCACAGATACGCAGTATTTT,CASSRSTDTQYF,TRBJ2-3,NA,many,TRBV5-1
TGCGCCAGCAGCTTGGGGAGATTCCAAGAGACCCAGTACTTC,CASSLGRFQETQYF,TRBJ2-5,NA,many,TRBV5-1
TGTGCCAGCAGCTGGGGACAGGGGTATGGCTACACCATATATTTT,CASSWGQGYGYTIYF,TRBJ1-3,TRBD1,NA,TRBV7-2
TGCGCCAGCAGCCAACCGAGGGACAGACATGGGGGCTACACCTTC,CASSQPRDRHGGYTF,TRBJ1-2,TRBD1,many,TRBV4-1
TGTGCCAGCAGTAACAGCGGACCGTACTCTAGCTCCTACGAGCAGTACTTC,CASSNSGPYSSSYEQYF,TRBJ2-7,NA,few,TRBV27
TGTGCCAGCAGTTTAGCGGGAGAGGGGAAAGAGACCCAGTACTTC,CASSLAGEGKETQYF,TRBJ2-5,TRBD2,NA,TRBV28
TGCGCCAGCAGCCATGCGGGGAGGGTGATCCAAGAGACCCAGTACTTC,CASSHAGRVIQETQYF,TRBJ2-5,TRBD2,many,TRBV4-1
TGTGCCAGCAGGACGGACACCGGGGAGCTGTTTTTT,CASRTDTGELFF,TRBJ2-2,NA,many,TRBV6-5
TGTGCCAGCAGTTATGGCGGGGGCAGCTCTGGAAACACCATATATTTT,CASSYGGGSSGNTIYF,TRBJ1-3,NA,many,TRBV6-5
TGCAGTGCTAGAGATCCAGGGACAGGGGGCTACGAGCAGTACTTC,CSARDPGTGGYEQYF,TRBJ2-7,TRBD1,many,TRBV20-1
TGCGCCAGCAGCCGTACTAGCGGGAGTTCCTACCAAGGAAATGAGCAGTTCTTC,CASSRTSGSSYQGNEQFF,TRBJ2-1,TRBD2,NA,TRBV5-1
TGTGCCATCAGTAAAGACCGTTACGAGCAGTACTTC,CAISKDRYEQYF,TRBJ2-7,NA,many,TRBV10-3
TGCGCCAGCAGGAGTGACTGGGGACTATTCAATGAGCAGTTCTTC,CASRSDWGLFNEQFF,TRBJ2-1,TRBD2,many,TRBV5-1
TGTGCCAGCAGCTCTCTAGGGACTAGCGGGAGTTGGGATACGCAGTATTTT,CASSSLGTSGSWDTQYF,TRBJ2-3,TRBD2,few,TRBV7-9
TGTGCCAGCAGGACGGGCAGGGTATTGGGCACTGAAGCTTTCTTT,CASRTGRVLGTEAFF,TRBJ1-1,NA,many,TRBV2
TGTGCCAGCAGCTTAAGACAGGGGGCTGTTGGGAACACTGAAGCTTTCTTT,CASSLRQGAVGNTEAFF,TRBJ1-1,TRBD1,many,TRBV7-2